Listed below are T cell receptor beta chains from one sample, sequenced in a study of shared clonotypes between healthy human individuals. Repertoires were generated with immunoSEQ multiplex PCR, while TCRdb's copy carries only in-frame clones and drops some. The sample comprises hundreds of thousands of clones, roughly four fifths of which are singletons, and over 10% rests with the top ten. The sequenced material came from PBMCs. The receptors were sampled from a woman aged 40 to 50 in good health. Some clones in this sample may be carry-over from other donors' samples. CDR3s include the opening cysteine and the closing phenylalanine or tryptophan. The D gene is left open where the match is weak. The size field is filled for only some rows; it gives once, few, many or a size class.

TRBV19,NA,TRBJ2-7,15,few,TGTGCCAGTAGTATCGGCGATCCGAGATCCTACGAGCAGTACTTC,CASSIGDPRSYEQYF
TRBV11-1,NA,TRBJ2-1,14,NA,TGTGCCAGCACCAGGGGGGCGGCCTACAATGAGCAGTTCTTC,CASTRGAAYNEQFF
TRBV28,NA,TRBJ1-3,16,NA,TGTGCCAGCAGTCTCTGGACACTGCAAGCGGCAAACACCATATATTTT,CASSLWTLQAANTIYF
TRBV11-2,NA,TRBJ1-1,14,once,TGTGCCAGCAGCTTAGTTCTGGTGAACACTGAAGCTTTCTTT,CASSLVLVNTEAFF
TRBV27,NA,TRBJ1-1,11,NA,TGTGCCAGCGCCTGGGGGGCTGAAGCTTTCTTT,CASAWGAEAFF
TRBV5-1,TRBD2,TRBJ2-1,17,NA,TGCGCCAGCAGCCCCTCCACTAGCGGGAGCTCCTACAATGAGCAGTTCTTC,CASSPSTSGSSYNEQFF
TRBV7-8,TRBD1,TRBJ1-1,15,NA,TGTGCCAGCAGCATACGGGACAGGGTGGGCACTGAAGCTTTCTTT,CASSIRDRVGTEAFF
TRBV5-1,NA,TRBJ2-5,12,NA,TGCGCCAGCAGCTTAAATAAAGAGACCCAGTACTTC,CASSLNKETQYF
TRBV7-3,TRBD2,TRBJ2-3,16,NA,TGTGCCAGCAGCTTAGGTGGGACTAGCGGCACAGATACGCAGTATTTT,CASSLGGTSGTDTQYF
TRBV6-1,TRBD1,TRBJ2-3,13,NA,TGTTCCTCCCGGGACAGAGACACAGATACGCAGTATTTT,CSSRDRDTDTQYF
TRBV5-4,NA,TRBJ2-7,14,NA,TGTGCCAGCAGCTCGGACCGGAGCTCCTACGAGCAGTACTTC,CASSSDRSSYEQYF
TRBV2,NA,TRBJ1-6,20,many,TGTGCCAGCAGGGGATTGACGACAGGTCCTGGGGGCTCCTATAATTCACCCCTCCACTTT,CASRGLTTGPGGSYNSPLHF
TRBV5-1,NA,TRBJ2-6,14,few,TGCGCCAGCAGTAGCCGCTCTGGGGCCAACGTCCTGACTTTC,CASSSRSGANVLTF
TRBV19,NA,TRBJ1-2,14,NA,TGTGCCAGTATAGGGTCCGGGCTTAACTATGGCTACACCTTC,CASIGSGLNYGYTF
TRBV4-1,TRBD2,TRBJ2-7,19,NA,TGCGCCAGCAGCCAAGATCAGTGGGGTAGCGGGAGTAAATACTACGAGCAGTACTTC,CASSQDQWGSGSKYYEQYF
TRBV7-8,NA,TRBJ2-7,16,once,TGTGCCAGCAGCCCTAGTGGGCAGATGAGCTCCTACGAGCAGTACTTC,CASSPSGQMSSYEQYF
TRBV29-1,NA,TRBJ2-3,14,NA,TGCAGCGTTGTGGGGTTCGGGGCCACAGATACGCAGTATTTT,CSVVGFGATDTQYF
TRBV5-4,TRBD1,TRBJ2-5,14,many,TGTGCCAGCAGCTTGGGCCAGGGGGTAGAGACCCAGTACTTC,CASSLGQGVETQYF
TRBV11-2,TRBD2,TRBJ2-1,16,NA,TGTGCCAGCAGCTTAGATCTAGCGGGAGGACACAATGAGCAGTTCTTC,CASSLDLAGGHNEQFF
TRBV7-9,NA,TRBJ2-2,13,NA,TGTGCCAGCAGCCGACAGCACACCGGGGAGCTGTTTTTT,CASSRQHTGELFF
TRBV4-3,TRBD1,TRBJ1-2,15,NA,TGCGCCAGCAGCCAATCCGGGACAGGGAACTATGGCTACACCTTC,CASSQSGTGNYGYTF
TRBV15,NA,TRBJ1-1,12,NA,TGTGCCACCAGCAGAGATCAGGGGGAAGCTTTCTTT,CATSRDQGEAFF
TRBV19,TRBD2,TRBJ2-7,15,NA,TGTGCCAGTAGTAGGGGGGGACTAAACTCCTACGAGCAGTACTTC,CASSRGGLNSYEQYF
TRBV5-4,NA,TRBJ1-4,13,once,TGTGCCAGCAGCTTGGTTTCTAATGAAAAACTGTTTTTT,CASSLVSNEKLFF
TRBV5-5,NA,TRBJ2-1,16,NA,TGTGCCAGCAGCCCGGGACTCCTGAGCTCCTACAATGAGCAGTTCTTC,CASSPGLLSSYNEQFF
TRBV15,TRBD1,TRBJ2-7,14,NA,TGTGCCACCAGCAGCGTGACAGGGTCCTACGAGCAGTACTTC,CATSSVTGSYEQYF
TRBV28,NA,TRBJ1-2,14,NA,TGTGCCAGCAGTCCCCAGGGCATCCGTTATGGCTACACCTTC,CASSPQGIRYGYTF
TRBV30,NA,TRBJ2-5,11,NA,TGTGCCTTCGGGGGCCAAGAGACCCAGTACTTC,CAFGGQETQYF
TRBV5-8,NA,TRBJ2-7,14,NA,TGTGCCAGCAGCTTGGGGCAAATCTCCTACGAGCAGTACTTC,CASSLGQISYEQYF
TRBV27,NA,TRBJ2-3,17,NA,TGTGCCAGCAGTCCCTTCGTCCCAGGGTTTGGCACAGATACGCAGTATTTT,CASSPFVPGFGTDTQYF
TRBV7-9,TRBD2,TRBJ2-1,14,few,TGTGCCAGCAGCCGACTAGCGGGAGACGGTGAGCAGTTCTTC,CASSRLAGDGEQFF
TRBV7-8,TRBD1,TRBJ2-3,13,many,TGTGCCAGCAGCTTATCCAGGGGGGATACGCAGTATTTT,CASSLSRGDTQYF
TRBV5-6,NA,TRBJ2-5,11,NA,TGTGCCAGCAGCCACCAAGAGACCCAGTACTTC,CASSHQETQYF
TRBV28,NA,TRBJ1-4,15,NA,TGTGCCAGCAGTTTAGGCGTGGGGGATAATGAAAAACTGTTTTTT,CASSLGVGDNEKLFF
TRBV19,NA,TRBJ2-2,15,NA,TGTGCCAGTAGTTCCCGGGACAACCCCACCGGGGAGCTGTTTTTT,CASSSRDNPTGELFF
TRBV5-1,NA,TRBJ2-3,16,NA,TGCGCCAGCAGCTGGGGGACCCTCCAGTACACAGATACGCAGTATTTT,CASSWGTLQYTDTQYF
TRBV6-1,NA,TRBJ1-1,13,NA,TGTGCCAGCAGTCCGGGGGGGAGCACTGAAGCTTTCTTT,CASSPGGSTEAFF
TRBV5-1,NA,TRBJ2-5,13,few,TGCGCCAGCAGCTTGTCAGGGAGTGAGACCCAGTACTTC,CASSLSGSETQYF
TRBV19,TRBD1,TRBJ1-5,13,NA,TGTGCCAGTAGTGGGACAGGCAATCAGCCCCAGCATTTT,CASSGTGNQPQHF
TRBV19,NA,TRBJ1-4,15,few,TGTGCCAGTAGTCCGGTCAGGGTCACTAATGAAAAACTGTTTTTT,CASSPVRVTNEKLFF
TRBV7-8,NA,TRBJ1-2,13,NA,TGTGCCAGCAACCCCATGAGTAACTATGGCTACACCTTC,CASNPMSNYGYTF
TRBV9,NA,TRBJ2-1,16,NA,TGTGCCAGCAGCCCGGGTGCTCAGTCGGTCGGGGCTGAGCAGTTCTTC,CASSPGAQSVGAEQFF
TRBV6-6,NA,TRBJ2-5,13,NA,TGTGCCAGCAGTAGGGACTACCAAGAGACCCAGTACTTC,CASSRDYQETQYF
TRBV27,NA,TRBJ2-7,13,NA,TGTGCCAGCAGCCCGTCAGGGATTGGGAAGCAGTACTTC,CASSPSGIGKQYF
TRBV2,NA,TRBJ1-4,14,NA,TGTGCCAGCCGCCAGGGGCCGGGATATGAAAAACTGTTTTTT,CASRQGPGYEKLFF